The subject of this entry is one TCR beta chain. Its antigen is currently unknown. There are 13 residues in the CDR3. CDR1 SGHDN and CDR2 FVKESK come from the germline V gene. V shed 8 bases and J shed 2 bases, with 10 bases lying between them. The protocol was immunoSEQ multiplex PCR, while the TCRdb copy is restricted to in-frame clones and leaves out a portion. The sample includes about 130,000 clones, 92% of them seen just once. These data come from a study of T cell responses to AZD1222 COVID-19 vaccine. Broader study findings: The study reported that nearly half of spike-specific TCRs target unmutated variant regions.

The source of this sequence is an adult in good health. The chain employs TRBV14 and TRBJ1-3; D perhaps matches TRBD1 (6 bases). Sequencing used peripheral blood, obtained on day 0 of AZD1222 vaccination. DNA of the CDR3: TGTGCCAGCTCCACAGGGACTGGAAACACCATATATTTT. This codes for CASSTGTGNTIYF.